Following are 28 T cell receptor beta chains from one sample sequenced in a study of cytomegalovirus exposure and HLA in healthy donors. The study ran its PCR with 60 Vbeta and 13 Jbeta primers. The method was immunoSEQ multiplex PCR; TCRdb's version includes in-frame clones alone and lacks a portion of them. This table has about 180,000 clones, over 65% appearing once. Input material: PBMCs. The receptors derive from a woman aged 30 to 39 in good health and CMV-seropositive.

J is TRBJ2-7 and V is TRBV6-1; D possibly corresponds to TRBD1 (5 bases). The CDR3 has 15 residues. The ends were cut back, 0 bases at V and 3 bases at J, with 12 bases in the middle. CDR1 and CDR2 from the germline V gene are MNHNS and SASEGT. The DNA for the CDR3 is TGTGCCAGCAGTGAAGCGTTGACAGAGAGCTACGAGCAGTACTTC. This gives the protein CASSEALTESYEQYF.

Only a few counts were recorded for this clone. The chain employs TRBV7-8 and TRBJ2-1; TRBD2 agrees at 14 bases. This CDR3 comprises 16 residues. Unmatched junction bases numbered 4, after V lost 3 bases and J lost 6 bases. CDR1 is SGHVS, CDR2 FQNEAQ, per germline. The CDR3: CASSLGGLAGVNEQFF. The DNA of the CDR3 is TGTGCCAGCAGCTTGGGGGGACTAGCGGGGGTCAATGAGCAGTTCTTC.

The CDR3 protein is CSVIRTGFSPDTQYF. The CDR3 nucleotides are TGCAGCGTCATCAGAACAGGGTTTTCCCCAGATACGCAGTATTTT. The chain employs TRBV29-1 and TRBJ2-3, with a tentative D call TRBD1 (6 bases). The CDR3 length is 15 residues. The V gene lost 6 bases and the J gene lost 4 bases, with 20 bases spanning the gap. Germline V gives CDR1 SQVTM, CDR2 ANQGSEA.

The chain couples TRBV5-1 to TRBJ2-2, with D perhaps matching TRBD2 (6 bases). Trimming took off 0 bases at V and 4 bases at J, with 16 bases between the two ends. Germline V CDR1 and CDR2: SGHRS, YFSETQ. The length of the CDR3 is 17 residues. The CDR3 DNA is TGCGCCAGCAGCTTGGGTCCCGGGAGCATGGGCACCGGGGAGCTGTTTTTT. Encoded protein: CASSLGPGSMGTGELFF.

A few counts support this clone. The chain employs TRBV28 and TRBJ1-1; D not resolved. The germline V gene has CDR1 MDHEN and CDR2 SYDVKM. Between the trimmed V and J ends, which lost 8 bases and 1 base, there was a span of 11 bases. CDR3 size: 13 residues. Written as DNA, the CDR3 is TGTGCCAGCGATCAGACGGGGAACACTGAAGCTTTCTTT. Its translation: CASDQTGNTEAFF.

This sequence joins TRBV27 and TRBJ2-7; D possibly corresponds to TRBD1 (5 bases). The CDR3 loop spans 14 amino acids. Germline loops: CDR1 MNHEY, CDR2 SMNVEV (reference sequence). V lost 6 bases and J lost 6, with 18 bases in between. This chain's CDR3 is CASSLRTPGLEQYF. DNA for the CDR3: TGTGCCAGCAGCTTACGGACACCAGGTCTCGAGCAGTACTTC.

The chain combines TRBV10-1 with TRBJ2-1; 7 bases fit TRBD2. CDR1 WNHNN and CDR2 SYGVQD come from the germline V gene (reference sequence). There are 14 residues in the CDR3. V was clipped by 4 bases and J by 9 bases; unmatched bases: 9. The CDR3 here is CASSGSGEGLEQFF. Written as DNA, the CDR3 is TGCGCCAGCAGTGGATCGGGGGAGGGCCTTGAGCAGTTCTTC.

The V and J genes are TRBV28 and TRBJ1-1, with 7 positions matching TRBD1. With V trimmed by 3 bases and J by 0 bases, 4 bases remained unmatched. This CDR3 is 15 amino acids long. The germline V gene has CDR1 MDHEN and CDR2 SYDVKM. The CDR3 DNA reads TGTGCCAGCAGTTTGGGGACAGTATTGAACACTGAAGCTTTCTTT. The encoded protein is CASSLGTVLNTEAFF.

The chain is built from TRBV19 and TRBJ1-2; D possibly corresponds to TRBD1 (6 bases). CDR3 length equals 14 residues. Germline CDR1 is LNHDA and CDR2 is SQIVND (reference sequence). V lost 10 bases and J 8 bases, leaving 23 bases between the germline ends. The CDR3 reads CATEPGQGIGGYTF. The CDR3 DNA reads TGTGCCACCGAACCCGGCCAGGGGATAGGAGGCTACACCTTC.

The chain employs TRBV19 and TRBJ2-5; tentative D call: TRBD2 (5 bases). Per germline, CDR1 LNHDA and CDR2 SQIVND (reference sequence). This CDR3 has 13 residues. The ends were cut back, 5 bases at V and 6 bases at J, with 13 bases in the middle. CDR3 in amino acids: CASSPPGIQTQYF. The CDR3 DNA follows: TGTGCCAGTAGTCCTCCGGGGATTCAGACCCAGTACTTC.

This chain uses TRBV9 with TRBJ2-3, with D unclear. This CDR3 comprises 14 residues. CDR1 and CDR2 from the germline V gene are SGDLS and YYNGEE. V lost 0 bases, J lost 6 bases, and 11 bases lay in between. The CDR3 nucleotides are TGTGCCAGCAGCGTAGGTTTGAACCAGGATACGCAGTATTTT. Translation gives CASSVGLNQDTQYF.

The CDR3 nucleotides read TGTGCCAGCAGCCTTGGACAGGGAGGGGGCTACACCTTC. Its translation: CASSLGQGGGYTF. V usage is TRBV28 and J usage is TRBJ1-2, with 8 bases identical to TRBD1. J gave up 8 bases and V 6 bases, and 8 bases lay outside the gene matches. Germline CDR1 is MDHEN and CDR2 is SYDVKM. CDR3 length: 13 residues.

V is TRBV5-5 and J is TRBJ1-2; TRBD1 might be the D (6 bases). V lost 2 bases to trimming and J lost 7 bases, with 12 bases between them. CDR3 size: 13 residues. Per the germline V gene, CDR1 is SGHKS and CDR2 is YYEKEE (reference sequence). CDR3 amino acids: CASSLLQGGGYTF. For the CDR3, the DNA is TGTGCCAGCAGCTTATTACAGGGTGGTGGCTACACCTTC.

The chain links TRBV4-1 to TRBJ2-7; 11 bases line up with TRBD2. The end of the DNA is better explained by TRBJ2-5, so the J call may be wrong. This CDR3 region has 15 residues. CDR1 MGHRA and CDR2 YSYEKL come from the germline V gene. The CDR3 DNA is TGCGCCAGCAGCCAAGGCCTAGCGGGAGGTGAGACCCAGTACTTC. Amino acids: CASSQGLAGGETQYF.

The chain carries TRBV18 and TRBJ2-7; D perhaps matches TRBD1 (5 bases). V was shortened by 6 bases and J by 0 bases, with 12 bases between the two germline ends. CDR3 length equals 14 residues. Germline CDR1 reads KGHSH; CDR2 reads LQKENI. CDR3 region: CASSPVDSSYEQYF. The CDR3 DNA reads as TGTGCCAGCTCCCCGGTAGACAGCTCCTACGAGCAGTACTTC.

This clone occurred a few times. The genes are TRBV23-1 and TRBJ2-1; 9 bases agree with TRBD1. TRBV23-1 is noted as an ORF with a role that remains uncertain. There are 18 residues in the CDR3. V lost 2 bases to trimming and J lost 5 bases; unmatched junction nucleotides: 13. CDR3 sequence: CASSQPDAGQGLNNEQFF. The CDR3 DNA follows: TGCGCCAGCAGTCAACCAGATGCGGGACAGGGCCTTAACAATGAGCAGTTCTTC.

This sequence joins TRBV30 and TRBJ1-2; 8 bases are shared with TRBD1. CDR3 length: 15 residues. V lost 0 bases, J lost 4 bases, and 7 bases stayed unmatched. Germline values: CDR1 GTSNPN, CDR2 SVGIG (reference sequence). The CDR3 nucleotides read TGTGCCTGGAGTGTACTAGACAGGGGCGGCTATGGCTACACCTTC. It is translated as CAWSVLDRGGYGYTF.

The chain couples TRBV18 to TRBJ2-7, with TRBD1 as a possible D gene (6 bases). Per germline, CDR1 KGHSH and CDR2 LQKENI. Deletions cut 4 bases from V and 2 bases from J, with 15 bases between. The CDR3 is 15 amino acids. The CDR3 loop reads CASSQEGDGPYEQYF. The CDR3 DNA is TGTGCCAGCTCACAAGAGGGGGACGGACCCTACGAGCAGTACTTC.

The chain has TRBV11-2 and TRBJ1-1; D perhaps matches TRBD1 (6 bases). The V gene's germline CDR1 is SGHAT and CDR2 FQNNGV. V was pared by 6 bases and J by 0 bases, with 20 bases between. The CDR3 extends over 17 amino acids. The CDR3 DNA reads TGTGCCAGCAGTTATAACTCAGGGGCCAAAATGAACACTGAAGCTTTCTTT. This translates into CASSYNSGAKMNTEAFF.

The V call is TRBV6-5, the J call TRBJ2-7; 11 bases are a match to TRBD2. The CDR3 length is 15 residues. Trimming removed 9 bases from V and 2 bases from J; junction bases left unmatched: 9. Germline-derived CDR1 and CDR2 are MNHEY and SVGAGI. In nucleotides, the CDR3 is TGTGCCAGTAGACCTAGCGGGAGGCCGACCTACGAGCAGTACTTC. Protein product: CASRPSGRPTYEQYF.

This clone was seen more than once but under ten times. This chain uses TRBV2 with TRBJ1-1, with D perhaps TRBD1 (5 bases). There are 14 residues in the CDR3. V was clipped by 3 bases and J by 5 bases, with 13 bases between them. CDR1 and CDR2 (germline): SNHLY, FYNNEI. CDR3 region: CASSEGGRGTEAFF. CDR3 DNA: TGTGCCAGCAGTGAGGGGGGAAGGGGAACTGAAGCTTTCTTT.

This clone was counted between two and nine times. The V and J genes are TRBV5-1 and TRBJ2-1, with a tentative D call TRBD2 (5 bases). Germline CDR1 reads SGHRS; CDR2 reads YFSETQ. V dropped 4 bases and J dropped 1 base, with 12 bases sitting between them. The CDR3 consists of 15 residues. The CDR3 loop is CASSPSGNSYNEQFF. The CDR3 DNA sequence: TGCGCCAGCAGCCCATCCGGGAATTCCTACAATGAGCAGTTCTTC.

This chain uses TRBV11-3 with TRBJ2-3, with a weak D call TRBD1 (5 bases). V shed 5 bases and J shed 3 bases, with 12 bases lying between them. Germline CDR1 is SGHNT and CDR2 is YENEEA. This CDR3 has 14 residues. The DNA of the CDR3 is TGTGCCAGCAGCCTCGACCCAGGGACAGATACGCAGTATTTT. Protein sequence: CASSLDPGTDTQYF.

The CDR3 loop is CASSPPGTGGLKTQYF. CDR3 coding DNA: TGTGCCAGTAGTCCACCCGGGACAGGGGGCCTGAAGACCCAGTACTTC. The V call is TRBV19, the J call TRBJ2-5; 12 nucleotides align to TRBD1. Germline V gene lookup returns CDR1 LNHDA and CDR2 SQIVND (reference sequence). This CDR3 contains 16 residues. The ends lost 5 bases at V and 6 bases at J; junction bases unmatched: 10. The variable domain in full, with the rest retrieved from reference TRBV19 and TRBJ2-5, is DGGITQSPKYLFRKEGQNVTLSCEQNLNHDAMYWYRQDPGQGLRLIYYSQIVNDFQKGDIAEGYSVSREKKESFPLTVTSAQKNPTAFYLCASSPPGTGGLKTQYFGPGTRLLVL.

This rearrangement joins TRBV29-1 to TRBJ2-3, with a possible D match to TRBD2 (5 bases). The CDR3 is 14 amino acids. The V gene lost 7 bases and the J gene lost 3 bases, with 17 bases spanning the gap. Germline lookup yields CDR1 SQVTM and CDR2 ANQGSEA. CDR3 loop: CSAESRGGTDTQYF. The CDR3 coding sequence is TGCAGCGCAGAGTCCCGGGGTGGGACAGATACGCAGTATTTT.

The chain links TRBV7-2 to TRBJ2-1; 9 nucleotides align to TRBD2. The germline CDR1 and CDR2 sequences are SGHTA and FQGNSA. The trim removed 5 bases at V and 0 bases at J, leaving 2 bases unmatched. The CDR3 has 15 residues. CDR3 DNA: TGTGCCAGCAGCCCACTAGCGGGCTCCTACAATGAGCAGTTCTTC. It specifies CASSPLAGSYNEQFF.

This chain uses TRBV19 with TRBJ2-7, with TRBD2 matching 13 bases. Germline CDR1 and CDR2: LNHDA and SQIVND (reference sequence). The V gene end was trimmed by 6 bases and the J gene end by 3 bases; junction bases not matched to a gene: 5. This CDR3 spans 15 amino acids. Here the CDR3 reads CASSPGTSGVYEQYF. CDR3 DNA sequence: TGTGCCAGTAGCCCTGGGACTAGCGGGGTCTACGAGCAGTACTTC.

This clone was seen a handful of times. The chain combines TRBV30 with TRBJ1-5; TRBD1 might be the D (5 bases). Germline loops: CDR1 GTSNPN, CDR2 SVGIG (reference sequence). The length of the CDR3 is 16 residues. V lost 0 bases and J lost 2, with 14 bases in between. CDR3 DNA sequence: TGTGCCTGGAGTGTAAGCCGGACAAGGGGCAATCAGCCCCAGCATTTT. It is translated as CAWSVSRTRGNQPQHF.